The clone carrying this T cell receptor (beta chain) is labeled as medium-sized. Its matching antigen is unknown. The CDR3 totals 15 residues. Germline V gene lookup returns CDR1 MNHNS and CDR2 SASEGT. V shed 3 bases, J shed 4 bases, and the junction held 4 bases outside the gene matches. One entry per CDR3 protein results from TCRdb running MiXCR on the reads. This table holds about 16,000 distinct CDR3 sequences, 22% found once. This sample is drawn from a study of liver allograft versus peripheral blood T cells. As for the study in general: Transplanted livers and recipients' peripheral blood had their T cell receptor repertoires compared. Broader study findings: T cell receptor repertoires inside liver allografts reportedly differed from those in peripheral blood.

The chain employs TRBV6-1 and TRBJ1-1; TRBD1 agrees at 11 bases. This clonotype was sampled from a human patient who had a liver transplant. Some T cells may have come from the graft donor. The CDR3 nucleotides read TGTGCCAGCAGTGACCAGGACAGGGGGCGCACTGAAGCTTTCTTT. This sequence encodes CASSDQDRGRTEAFF.